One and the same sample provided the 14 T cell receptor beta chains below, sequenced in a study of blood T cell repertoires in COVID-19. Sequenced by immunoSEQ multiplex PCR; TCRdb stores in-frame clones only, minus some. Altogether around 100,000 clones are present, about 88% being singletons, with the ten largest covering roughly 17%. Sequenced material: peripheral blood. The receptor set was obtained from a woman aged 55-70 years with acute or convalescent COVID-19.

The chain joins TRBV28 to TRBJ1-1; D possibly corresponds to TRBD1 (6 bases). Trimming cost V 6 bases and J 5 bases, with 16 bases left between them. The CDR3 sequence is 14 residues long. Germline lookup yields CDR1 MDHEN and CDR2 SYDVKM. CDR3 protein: CASSSHRDWTEAFF. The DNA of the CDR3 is TGTGCCAGCAGCTCTCACAGGGATTGGACTGAAGCTTTCTTT.

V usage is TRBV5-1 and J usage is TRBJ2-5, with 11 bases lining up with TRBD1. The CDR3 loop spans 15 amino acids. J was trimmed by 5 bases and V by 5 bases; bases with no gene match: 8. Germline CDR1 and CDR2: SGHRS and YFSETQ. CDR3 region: CASRIGQGADETQYF. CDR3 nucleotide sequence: TGCGCCAGCAGGATTGGACAGGGGGCGGACGAGACCCAGTACTTC.

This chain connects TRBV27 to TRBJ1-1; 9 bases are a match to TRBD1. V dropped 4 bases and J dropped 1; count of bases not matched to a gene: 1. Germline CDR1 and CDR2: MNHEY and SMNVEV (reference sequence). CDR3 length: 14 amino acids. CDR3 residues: CASSSTGGNTEAFF. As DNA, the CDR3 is TGTGCCAGCAGTTCGACAGGGGGGAACACTGAAGCTTTCTTT.

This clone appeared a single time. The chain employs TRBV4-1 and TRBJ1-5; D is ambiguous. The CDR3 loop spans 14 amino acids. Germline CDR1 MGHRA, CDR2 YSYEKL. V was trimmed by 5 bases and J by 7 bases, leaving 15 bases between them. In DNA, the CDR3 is TGCGCCAGCAGCGCCACGTGGGGAGGGCAGCCCCAGCATTTT. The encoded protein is CASSATWGGQPQHF.

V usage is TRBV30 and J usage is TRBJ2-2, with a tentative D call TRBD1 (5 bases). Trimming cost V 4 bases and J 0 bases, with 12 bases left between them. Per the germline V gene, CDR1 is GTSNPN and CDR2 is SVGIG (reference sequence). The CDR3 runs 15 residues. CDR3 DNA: TGTGCCTGGATTATGGGGCCACCGAACACCGGGGAGCTGTTTTTT. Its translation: CAWIMGPPNTGELFF.

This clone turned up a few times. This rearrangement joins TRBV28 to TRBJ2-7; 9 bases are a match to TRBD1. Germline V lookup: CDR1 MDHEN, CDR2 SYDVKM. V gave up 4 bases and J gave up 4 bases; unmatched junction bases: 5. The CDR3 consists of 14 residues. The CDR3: CASSSAGQGYEQYF. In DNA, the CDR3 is TGTGCCAGCAGTTCTGCGGGACAGGGTTACGAGCAGTACTTC.

Here the CDR3 reads CASSIVGTGGTQYF. As DNA, the CDR3 is TGTGCCAGTAGTATAGTCGGGACTGGGGGGACCCAGTACTTC. This chain connects TRBV19 to TRBJ2-5; D perhaps matches TRBD2 (6 bases). The V end lost 1 base, the J end lost 7 bases, and 13 bases lay between the germline ends. This CDR3 has 14 residues. Germline CDR1 reads LNHDA; CDR2 reads SQIVND (reference sequence).

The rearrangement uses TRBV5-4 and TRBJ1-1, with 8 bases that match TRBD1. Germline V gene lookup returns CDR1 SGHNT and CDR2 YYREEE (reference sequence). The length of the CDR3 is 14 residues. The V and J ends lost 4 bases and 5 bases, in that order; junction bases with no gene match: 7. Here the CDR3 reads CASSIDRGRTEAFF. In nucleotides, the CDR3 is TGTGCCAGCAGCATTGACAGGGGAAGAACTGAAGCTTTCTTT.

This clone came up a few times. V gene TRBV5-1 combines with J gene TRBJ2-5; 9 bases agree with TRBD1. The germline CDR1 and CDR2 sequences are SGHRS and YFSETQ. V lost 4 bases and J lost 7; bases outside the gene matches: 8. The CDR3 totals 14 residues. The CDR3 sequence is CASSAGQGEATQYF. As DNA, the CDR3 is TGCGCCAGCAGCGCGGGACAGGGAGAGGCGACCCAGTACTTC.

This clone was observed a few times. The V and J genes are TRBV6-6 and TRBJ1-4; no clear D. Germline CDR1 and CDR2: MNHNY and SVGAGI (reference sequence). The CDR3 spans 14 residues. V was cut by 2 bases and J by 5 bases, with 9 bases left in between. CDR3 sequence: CASSYAELNEKLFF. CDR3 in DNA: TGTGCCAGCAGTTACGCGGAGTTAAATGAAAAACTGTTTTTT.

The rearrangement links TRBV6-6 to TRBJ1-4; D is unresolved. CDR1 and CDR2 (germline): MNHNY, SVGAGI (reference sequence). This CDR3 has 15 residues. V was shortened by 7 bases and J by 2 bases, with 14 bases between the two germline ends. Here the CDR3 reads CASTRSTTTNEKLFF. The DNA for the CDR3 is TGTGCCAGCACGAGGTCCACTACTACTAATGAAAAACTGTTTTTT.

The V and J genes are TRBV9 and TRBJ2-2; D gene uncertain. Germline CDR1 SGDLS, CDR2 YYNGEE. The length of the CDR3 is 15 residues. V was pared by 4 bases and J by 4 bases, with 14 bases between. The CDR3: CASSSNAPGTGELFF. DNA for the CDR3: TGTGCCAGCAGCTCAAACGCGCCGGGCACCGGGGAGCTGTTTTTT.

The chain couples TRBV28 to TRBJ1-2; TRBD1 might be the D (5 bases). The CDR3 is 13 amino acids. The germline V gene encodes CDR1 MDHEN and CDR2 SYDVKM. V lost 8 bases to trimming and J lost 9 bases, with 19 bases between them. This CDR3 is CASETPGLLSYTF. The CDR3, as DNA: TGTGCCAGCGAAACGCCGGGACTTTTAAGCTACACCTTC.

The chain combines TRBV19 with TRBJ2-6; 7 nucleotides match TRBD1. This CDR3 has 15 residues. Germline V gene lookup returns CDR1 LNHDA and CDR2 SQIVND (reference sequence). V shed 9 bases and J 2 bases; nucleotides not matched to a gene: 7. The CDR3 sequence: CASTSGQTGANVLTF. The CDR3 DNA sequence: TGTGCCAGCACCTCGGGACAGACTGGGGCCAACGTCCTGACTTTC.